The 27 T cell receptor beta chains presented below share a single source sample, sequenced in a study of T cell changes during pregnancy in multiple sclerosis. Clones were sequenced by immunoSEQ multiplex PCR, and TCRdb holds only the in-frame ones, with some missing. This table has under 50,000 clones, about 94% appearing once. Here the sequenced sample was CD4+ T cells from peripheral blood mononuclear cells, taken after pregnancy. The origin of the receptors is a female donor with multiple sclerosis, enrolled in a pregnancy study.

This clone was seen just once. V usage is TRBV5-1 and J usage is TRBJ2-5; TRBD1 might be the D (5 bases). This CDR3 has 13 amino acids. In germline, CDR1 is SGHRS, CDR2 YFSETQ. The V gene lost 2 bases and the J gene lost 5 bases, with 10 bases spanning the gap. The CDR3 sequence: CASSLPGRETQYF. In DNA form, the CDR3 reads TGCGCCAGCAGCTTACCAGGGCGGGAGACCCAGTACTTC.

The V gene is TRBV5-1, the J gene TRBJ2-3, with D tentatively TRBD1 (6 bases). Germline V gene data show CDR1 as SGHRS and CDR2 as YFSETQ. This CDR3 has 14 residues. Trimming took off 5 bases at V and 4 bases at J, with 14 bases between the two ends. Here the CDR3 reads CASRILGGADTQYF. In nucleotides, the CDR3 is TGCGCCAGCAGGATTCTTGGGGGCGCAGATACGCAGTATTTT.

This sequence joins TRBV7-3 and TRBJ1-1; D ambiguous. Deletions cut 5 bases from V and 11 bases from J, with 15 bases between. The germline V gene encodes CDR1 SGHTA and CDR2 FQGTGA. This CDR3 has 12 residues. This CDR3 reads CASSVSRRGAFF. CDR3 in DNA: TGTGCCAGCAGCGTGAGCCGCCGCGGGGCTTTCTTT.

In nucleotides, the CDR3 is TGTGCCAGCAGCACGCGGGGGGGCCGGACAGATACGCAGTATTTT. This translates into CASSTRGGRTDTQYF. The chain uses TRBV7-2 and TRBJ2-3; 9 bases are a match to TRBD2. Germline loops: CDR1 SGHTA, CDR2 FQGNSA. This CDR3 has 15 residues. J was trimmed by 3 bases and V by 5 bases; bases with no gene match: 6.

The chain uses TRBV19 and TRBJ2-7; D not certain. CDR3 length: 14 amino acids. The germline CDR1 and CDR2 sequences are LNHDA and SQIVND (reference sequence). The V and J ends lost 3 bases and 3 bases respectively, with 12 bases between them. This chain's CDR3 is CASSIRRGLYEQYF. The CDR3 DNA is TGTGCCAGTAGTATCCGGCGAGGCCTCTACGAGCAGTACTTC.

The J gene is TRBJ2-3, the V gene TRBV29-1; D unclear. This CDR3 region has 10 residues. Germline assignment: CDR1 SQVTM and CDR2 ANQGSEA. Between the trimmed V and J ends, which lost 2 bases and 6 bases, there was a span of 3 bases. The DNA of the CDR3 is TGCAGCGTTGAATCGGATACGCAGTATTTT. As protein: CSVESDTQYF.

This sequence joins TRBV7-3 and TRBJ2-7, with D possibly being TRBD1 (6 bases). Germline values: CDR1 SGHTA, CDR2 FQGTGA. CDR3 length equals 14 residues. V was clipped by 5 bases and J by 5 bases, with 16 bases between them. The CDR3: CASSPQGPPHEQYF. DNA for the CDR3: TGTGCCAGCAGCCCACAGGGTCCCCCCCACGAGCAGTACTTC.

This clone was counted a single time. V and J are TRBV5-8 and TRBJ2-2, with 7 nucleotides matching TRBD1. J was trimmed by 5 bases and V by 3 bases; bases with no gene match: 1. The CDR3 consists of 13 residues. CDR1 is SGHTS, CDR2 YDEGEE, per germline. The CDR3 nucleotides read TGTGCCAGCAGCTCACAGGGGACCGGGGAGCTGTTTTTT. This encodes CASSSQGTGELFF.

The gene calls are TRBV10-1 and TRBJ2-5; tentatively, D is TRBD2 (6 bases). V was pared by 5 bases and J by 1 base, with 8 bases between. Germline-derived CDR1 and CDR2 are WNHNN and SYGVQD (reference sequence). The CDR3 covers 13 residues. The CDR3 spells CASSRDSQETQYF. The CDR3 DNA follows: TGCGCCAGCAGTCGGGACTCCCAAGAGACCCAGTACTTC.

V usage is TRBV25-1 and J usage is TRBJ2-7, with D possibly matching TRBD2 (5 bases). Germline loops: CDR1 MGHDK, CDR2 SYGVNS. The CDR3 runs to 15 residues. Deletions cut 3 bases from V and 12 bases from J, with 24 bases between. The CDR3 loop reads CASSDSRAAAPTRYF. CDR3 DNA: TGTGCCAGCAGTGATTCGCGGGCAGCCGCTCCCACTCGGTACTTC.

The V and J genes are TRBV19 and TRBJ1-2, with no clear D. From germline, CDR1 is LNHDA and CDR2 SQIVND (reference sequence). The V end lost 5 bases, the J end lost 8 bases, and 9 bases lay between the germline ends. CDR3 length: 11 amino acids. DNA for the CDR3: TGTGCCAGTAGTCTCTCGTCCGGCTACACCTTC. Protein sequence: CASSLSSGYTF.

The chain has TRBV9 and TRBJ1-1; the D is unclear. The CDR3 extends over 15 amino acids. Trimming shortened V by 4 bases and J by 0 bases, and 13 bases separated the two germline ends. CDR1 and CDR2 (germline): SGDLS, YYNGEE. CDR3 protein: CASSPDPGMNTEAFF. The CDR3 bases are TGTGCCAGCAGCCCCGACCCGGGGATGAACACTGAAGCTTTCTTT.

CDR3 DNA: TGTGCCAGCAGCTTGGAAGGGTTCGGGAGCTCCTACAATGAGCAGTTCTTC. It encodes CASSLEGFGSSYNEQFF. V usage is TRBV11-2 and J usage is TRBJ2-1, with TRBD2 as a possible D gene (6 bases). The CDR3 contains 17 residues. Germline V gene lookup returns CDR1 SGHAT and CDR2 FQNNGV. The V gene lost 3 bases and the J gene lost 0 bases, with 15 bases spanning the gap.

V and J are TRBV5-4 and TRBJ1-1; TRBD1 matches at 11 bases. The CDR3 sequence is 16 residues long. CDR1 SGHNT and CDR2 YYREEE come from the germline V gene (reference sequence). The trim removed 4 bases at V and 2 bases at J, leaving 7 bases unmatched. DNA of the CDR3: TGTGCCAGCAGCATGTTGGACAGGGGGCGAAACACTGAAGCTTTCTTT. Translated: CASSMLDRGRNTEAFF.

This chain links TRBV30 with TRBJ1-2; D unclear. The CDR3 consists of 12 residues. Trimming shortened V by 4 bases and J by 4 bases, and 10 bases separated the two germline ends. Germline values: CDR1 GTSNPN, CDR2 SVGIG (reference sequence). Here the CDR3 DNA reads TGTGCCTGGACGGGAAAGGGCTATGGCTACACCTTC. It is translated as CAWTGKGYGYTF.

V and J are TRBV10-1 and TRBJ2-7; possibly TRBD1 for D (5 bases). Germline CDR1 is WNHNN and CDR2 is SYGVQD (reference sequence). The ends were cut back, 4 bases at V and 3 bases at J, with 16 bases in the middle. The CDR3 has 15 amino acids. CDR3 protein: CASSGTPRRFYEQYF. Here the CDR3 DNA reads TGCGCCAGCAGTGGGACACCGAGACGGTTCTACGAGCAGTACTTC.

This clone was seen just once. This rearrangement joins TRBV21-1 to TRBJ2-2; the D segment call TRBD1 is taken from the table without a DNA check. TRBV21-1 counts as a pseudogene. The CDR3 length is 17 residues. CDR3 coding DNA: TGTGCCAGCAGCTTACGGACAGGGTTAGACTCCACCGGGGAGCTGTTTTTT. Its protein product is CASSLRTGLDSTGELFF.

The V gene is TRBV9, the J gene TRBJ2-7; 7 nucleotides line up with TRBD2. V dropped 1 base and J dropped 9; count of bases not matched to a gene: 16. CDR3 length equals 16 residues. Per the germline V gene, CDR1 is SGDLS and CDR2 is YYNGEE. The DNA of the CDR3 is TGTGCCAGCAGCGTACAGAGCGGGAAGCCCATTAGTGGGCAGTACTTC. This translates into CASSVQSGKPISGQYF.

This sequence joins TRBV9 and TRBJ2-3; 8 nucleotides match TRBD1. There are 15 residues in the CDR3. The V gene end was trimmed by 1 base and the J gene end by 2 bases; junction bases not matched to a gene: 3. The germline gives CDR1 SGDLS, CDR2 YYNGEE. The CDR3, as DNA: TGTGCCAGCAGCGTATGGGACAGGTTCACAGATACGCAGTATTTT. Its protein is CASSVWDRFTDTQYF.

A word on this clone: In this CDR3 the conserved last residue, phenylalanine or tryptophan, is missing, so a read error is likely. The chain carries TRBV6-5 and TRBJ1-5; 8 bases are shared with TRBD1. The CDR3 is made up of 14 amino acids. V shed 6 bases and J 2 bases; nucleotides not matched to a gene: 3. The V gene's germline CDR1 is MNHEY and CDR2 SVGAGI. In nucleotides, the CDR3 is TGTGCCAGCAGGAGGACAGGGCGCAATCAGCCCCAGCATTCT. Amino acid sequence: CASRRTGRNQPQHS.

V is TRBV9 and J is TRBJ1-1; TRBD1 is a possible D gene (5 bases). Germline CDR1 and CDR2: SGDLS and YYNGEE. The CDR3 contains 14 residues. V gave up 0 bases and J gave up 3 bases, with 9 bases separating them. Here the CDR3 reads CASSVVGGDTEAFF. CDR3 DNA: TGTGCCAGCAGCGTAGTCGGGGGTGACACTGAAGCTTTCTTT.

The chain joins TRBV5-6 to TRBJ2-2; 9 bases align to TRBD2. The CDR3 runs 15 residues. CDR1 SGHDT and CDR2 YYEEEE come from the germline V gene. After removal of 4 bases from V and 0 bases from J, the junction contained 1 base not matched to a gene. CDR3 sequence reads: CASSSGGPNTGELFF. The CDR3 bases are TGTGCCAGCAGCAGCGGGGGGCCGAACACCGGGGAGCTGTTTTTT.

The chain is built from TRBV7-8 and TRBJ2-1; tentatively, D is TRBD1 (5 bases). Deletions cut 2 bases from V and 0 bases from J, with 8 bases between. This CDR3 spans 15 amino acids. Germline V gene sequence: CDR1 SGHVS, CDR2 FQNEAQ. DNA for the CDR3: TGTGCCAGCAGCTTAAGGGGTAGCTCCTACAATGAGCAGTTCTTC. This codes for CASSLRGSSYNEQFF.

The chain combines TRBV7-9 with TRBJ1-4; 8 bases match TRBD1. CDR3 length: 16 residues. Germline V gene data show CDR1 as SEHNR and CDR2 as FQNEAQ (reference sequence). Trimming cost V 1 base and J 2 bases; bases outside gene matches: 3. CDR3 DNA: TGTGCCAGCAGCTTAGGGACAGGGCTGACTAATGAAAAACTGTTTTTT. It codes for CASSLGTGLTNEKLFF.

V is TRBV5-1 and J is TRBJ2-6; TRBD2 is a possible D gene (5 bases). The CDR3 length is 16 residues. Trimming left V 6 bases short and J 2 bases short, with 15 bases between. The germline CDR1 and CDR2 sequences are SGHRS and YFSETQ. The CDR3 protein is CASTLNPGTGANVLTF. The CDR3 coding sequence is TGCGCCAGCACCCTGAACCCCGGGACTGGGGCCAACGTCCTGACTTTC.

In DNA, the CDR3 is TGTGCCAGCAGCGCATTTGGACAGGGGAGGAGCGGCTACACCTTC. This encodes CASSAFGQGRSGYTF. The chain joins TRBV13 to TRBJ1-2; TRBD1 agrees at 9 bases. V shed 5 bases, J shed 8 bases, and the junction held 12 bases outside the gene matches. Germline-derived CDR1 and CDR2 are PRHDT and FYEKMQ (reference sequence). The CDR3 covers 15 residues.

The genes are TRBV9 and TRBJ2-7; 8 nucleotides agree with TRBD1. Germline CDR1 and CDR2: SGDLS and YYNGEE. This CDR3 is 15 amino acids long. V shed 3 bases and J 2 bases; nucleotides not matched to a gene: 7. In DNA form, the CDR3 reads TGTGCCAGCAGCGCCGGACAGGGACAAACCTACGAGCAGTACTTC. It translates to CASSAGQGQTYEQYF.